This passage covers 5 T cell receptor beta chains from one sample sequenced in a study of control samples from healthy donors and cancer patients. Sequencing used immunoSEQ multiplex PCR; TCRdb keeps in-frame clones, though not all of them. The sample has 350,000 to 450,000 clones, roughly 90% seen once. Input material: PBMCs. The receptors shown here come from a man between 35 and 55 years old with head and neck cancer.

The chain is built from TRBV5-6 and TRBJ2-5; tentative D call: TRBD1 (6 bases). This CDR3 contains 16 residues. Trimming took off 6 bases at V and 5 bases at J, with 23 bases between the two ends. The V gene's germline CDR1 is SGHDT and CDR2 YYEEEE. CDR3 loop: CASTLEPGAEGETQYF. In DNA, the CDR3 is TGTGCCAGCACCTTAGAGCCAGGGGCCGAAGGGGAGACCCAGTACTTC.

The chain has TRBV6-5 and TRBJ2-3; possible D gene TRBD1, 6 bases. The ends were cut back, 7 bases at V and 0 bases at J, with 11 bases in the middle. The length of the CDR3 is 14 residues. The germline V gene has CDR1 MNHEY and CDR2 SVGAGI. CDR3 loop: CASKDRSSTDTQYF. The CDR3 DNA reads TGTGCCAGCAAGGACAGATCGAGCACAGATACGCAGTATTTT.

The chain carries TRBV10-3 and TRBJ2-7; D is uncertain. The germline V and J ends were trimmed by 4 bases and 4 bases, with 14 bases remaining between them. Per the germline V gene, CDR1 is ENHRY and CDR2 is SYGVKD. CDR3 length: 14 residues. Here the CDR3 reads CAISGPLMGYEQYF. CDR3 in DNA: TGTGCCATCAGTGGACCTCTAATGGGGTACGAGCAGTACTTC.

The CDR3 DNA follows: TGTGCCAGCGCGCGGGACAGGGTCACCGTGGCGGCCTACGAGCAGTACTTC. It yields the protein CASARDRVTVAAYEQYF. This chain connects TRBV7-8 to TRBJ2-7; TRBD1 matches 9 bases. This CDR3 contains 17 residues. J gave up 2 bases and V 8 bases, and 16 bases lay outside the gene matches. Germline V gives CDR1 SGHVS, CDR2 FQNEAQ.

V is TRBV5-4 and J is TRBJ2-7; 8 positions agree with TRBD1. Germline trimming cut 2 bases from V and 5 bases from J; bases unmatched to any gene: 15. The CDR3 is 17 amino acids. CDR1 and CDR2 (germline): SGHNT, YYREEE (reference sequence). CDR3 sequence (DNA): TGTGCCAGCAGCTTACCGGTGATAGCAGGGGGCCAGGACGAGCAGTACTTC. Protein sequence: CASSLPVIAGGQDEQYF.